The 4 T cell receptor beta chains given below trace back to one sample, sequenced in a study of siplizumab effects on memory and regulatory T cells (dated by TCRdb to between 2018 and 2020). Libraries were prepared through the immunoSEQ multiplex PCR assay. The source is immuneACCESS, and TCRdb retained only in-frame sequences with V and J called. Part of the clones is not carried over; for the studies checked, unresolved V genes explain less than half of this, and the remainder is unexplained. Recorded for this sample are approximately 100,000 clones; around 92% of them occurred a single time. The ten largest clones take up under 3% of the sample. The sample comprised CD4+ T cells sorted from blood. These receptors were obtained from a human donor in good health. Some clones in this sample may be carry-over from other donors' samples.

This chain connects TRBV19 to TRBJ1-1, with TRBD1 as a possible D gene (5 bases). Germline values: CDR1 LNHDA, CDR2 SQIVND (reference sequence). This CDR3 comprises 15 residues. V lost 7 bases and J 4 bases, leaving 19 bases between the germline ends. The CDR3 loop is CASTPFLEGATEAFF. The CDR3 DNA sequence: TGTGCCAGTACCCCTTTTCTAGAAGGGGCCACTGAAGCTTTCTTT.

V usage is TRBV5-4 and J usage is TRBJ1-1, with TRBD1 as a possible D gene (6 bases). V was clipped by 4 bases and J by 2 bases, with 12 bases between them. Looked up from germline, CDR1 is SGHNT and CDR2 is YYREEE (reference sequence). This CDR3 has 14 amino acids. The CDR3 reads CASSPDSPNTEAFF. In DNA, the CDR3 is TGTGCCAGCAGCCCGGACAGCCCTAACACTGAAGCTTTCTTT.

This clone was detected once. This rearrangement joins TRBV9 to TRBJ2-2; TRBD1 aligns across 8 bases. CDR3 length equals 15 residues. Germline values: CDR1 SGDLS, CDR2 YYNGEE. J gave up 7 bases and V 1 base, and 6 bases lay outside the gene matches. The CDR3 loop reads CASSVLQGGGGELFF. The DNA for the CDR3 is TGTGCCAGCAGCGTACTACAGGGGGGAGGCGGGGAGCTGTTTTTT. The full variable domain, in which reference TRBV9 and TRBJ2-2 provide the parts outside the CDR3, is DSGVTQTPKHLITATGQRVTLRCSPRSGDLSVYWYQQSLDQGLQFLIQYYNGEERAKGNILERFSAQQFPDLHSELNLSSLELGDSALYFCASSVLQGGGGELFFGEGSRLTVL.

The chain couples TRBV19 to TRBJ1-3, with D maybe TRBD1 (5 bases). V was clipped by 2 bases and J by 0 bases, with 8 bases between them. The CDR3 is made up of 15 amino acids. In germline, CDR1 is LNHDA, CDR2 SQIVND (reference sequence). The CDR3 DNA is TGTGCCAGTAGTATAACCGGGGGCTCTGGAAACACCATATATTTT. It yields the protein CASSITGGSGNTIYF.